This TCR beta chain was found in a study of PD-1 blockade in classical Hodgkin lymphoma. The repertoire was sequenced with immunoSEQ multiplex PCR; TCRdb's copy has only in-frame clones and lacks some. The sample lists around 4,000 clones; about three fifths were seen once. General study points: Whatever underlies the repertoire differences (possibly disease activity or prior therapy) remains undefined. Exclusion removed patients who began nivolumab under 1 year after ASCT.

As to this clone: Its target is unknown.

Described time point: cycle 4 day 1 (C4D1), after about 6 weeks of nivolumab. Every patient experienced relapse after autologous stem cell transplantation, and brentuximab vedotin exposure varied. The CD8+ T cells came from thawed PBMCs through magnetic negative selection. Between the trimmed V and J ends, which lost 3 bases and 4 bases, there was a span of 7 bases. This CDR3 has 11 amino acids. CDR1 and CDR2 from the germline V gene are GTSNPN and SVGIG (reference sequence). The specimen comprised CD8+ T cells from blood, sampled before the fourth cycle of nivolumab. The TCR originated in a human donor with classical Hodgkin lymphoma. The rearrangement joins TRBV30 to TRBJ2-7; D unclear. CDR3 DNA: TGTGCCTGGAGCTCACGTTACGAGCAGTACTTC. It specifies CAWSSRYEQYF.